This TCR beta chain was identified in a study of T cell responses to AZD1222 COVID-19 vaccine. TCRdb's table, derived via immunoSEQ multiplex PCR, lists solely in-frame clones and lacks some. The sample holds approximately 120,000 clones, roughly nine tenths seen once. V lost 3 bases, J lost 4 bases, and 18 bases lay in between. The germline V gene encodes CDR1 LGHDT and CDR2 YNNKEL (reference sequence). This CDR3 is built from 16 residues. This receptor was identified in an adult in good health. Sequenced here: peripheral blood, sampled on day 0 of AZD1222 vaccination. The J gene is TRBJ1-2, the V gene TRBV3-1 (or the pseudogene TRBV3-2); possible D gene TRBD1, 6 bases. CDR3 sequence: CASSHPRTQGVYGYTF. The CDR3 region has the DNA TGTGCCAGCAGCCATCCCCGCACACAGGGTGTCTATGGCTACACCTTC.